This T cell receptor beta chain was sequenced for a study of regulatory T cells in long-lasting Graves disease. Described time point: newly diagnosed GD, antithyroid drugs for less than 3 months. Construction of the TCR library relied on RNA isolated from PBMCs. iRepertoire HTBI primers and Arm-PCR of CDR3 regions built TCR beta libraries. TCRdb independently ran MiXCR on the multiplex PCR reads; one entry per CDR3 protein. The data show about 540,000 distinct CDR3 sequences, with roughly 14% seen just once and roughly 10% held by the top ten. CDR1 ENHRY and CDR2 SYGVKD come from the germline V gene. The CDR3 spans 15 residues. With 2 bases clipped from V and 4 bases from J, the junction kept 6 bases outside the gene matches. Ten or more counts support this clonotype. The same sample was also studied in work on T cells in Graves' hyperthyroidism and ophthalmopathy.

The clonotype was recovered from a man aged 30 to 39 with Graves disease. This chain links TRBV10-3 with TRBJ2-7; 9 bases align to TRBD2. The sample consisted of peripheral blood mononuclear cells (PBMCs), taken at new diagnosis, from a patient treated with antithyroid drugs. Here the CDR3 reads CAISEDRREGYEQYF. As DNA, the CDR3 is TGTGCCATCAGTGAGGATAGGCGGGAGGGTTACGAGCAGTACTTC.